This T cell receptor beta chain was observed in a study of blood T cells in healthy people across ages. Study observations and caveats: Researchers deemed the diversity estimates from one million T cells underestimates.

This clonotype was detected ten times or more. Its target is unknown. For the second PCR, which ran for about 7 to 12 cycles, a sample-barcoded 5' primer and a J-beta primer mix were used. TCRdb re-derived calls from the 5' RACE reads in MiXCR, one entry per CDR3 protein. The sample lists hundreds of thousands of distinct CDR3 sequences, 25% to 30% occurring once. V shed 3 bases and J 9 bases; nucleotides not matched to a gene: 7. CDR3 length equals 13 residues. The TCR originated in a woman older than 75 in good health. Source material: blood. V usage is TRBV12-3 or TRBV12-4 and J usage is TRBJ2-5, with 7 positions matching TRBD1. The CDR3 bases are TGTGCCAGCAGTTTGGGGACAGAGGGTTCCCAGTACTTC. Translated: CASSLGTEGSQYF.